This passage covers 17 T cell receptor beta chains from one sample sequenced in a study of blood T cell repertoires in COVID-19 (dated by TCRdb to 2020 to 2021). The library relied on the immunoSEQ multiplex PCR assay. As stored in TCRdb, this immuneACCESS dataset retains in-frame rearrangements with V and J assigned. A fraction of the clones does not appear; measured against another copy, unresolved V genes explain less than half of the discrepancy, and the remainder lacks a known reason. This sample is represented by over 150,000 clones; around 87% of them were singletons. Roughly 0.57% of the sample is in the top ten clones. The specimen sequenced was peripheral blood. These receptors all come from a man aged 55 to 69 with COVID-19, enrolled during active disease.

The chain recombines TRBV7-3 with TRBJ1-5, with D hard to call. The germline gives CDR1 SGHTA, CDR2 FQGTGA. CDR3 size: 13 residues. V was cut by 2 bases and J by 5 bases, with 7 bases left in between. CDR3 in DNA: TGTGCCAGCAGCTTAGCGCGGGATCAGCCCCAGCATTTT. Protein: CASSLARDQPQHF.

The chain employs TRBV28 and TRBJ2-3, with D perhaps TRBD1 (6 bases). CDR1 MDHEN and CDR2 SYDVKM come from the germline V gene. This CDR3 is 15 amino acids long. The V end lost 6 bases, the J end lost 6 bases, and 19 bases lay between the germline ends. The CDR3 reads CASSPALGGWDTQYF. The CDR3 DNA reads TGTGCCAGCAGCCCTGCCCTAGGGGGTTGGGATACGCAGTATTTT.

The chain joins TRBV7-2 to TRBJ2-1; 8 nucleotides match TRBD1. Germline CDR1 reads SGHTA; CDR2 reads FQGNSA. The CDR3 has 16 amino acids. V trimming: 5 bases; J trimming: 8 bases; junction bases outside the gene matches: 14. CDR3 residues: CASSPLWAGGSDEQFF. DNA for the CDR3: TGTGCCAGCAGCCCCCTCTGGGCAGGGGGCTCGGATGAGCAGTTCTTC.

The J gene is TRBJ1-4, the V gene TRBV27; 10 nucleotides agree with TRBD1. Trimming removed 2 bases from V and 7 bases from J; junction bases left unmatched: 4. In germline, CDR1 is MNHEY, CDR2 SMNVEV (reference sequence). The CDR3 is 15 amino acids. The CDR3 loop reads CASSLIWTGGEKLFF. CDR3 in DNA: TGTGCCAGCAGTTTAATATGGACAGGGGGTGAAAAACTGTTTTTT.

The rearrangement joins TRBV7-3 to TRBJ1-1; D is undetermined. There are 13 residues in the CDR3. The germline V gene encodes CDR1 SGHTA and CDR2 FQGTGA. V lost 3 bases, J lost 4 bases, and 9 bases lay in between. DNA of the CDR3: TGTGCCAGCAGCTTTTCACTGAGCACTGAAGCTTTCTTT. Its protein is CASSFSLSTEAFF.

The CDR3 DNA follows: TGTGCCAGCTCACCATATCAAGGCGAGGGCACAGATACGCAGTATTTT. As protein: CASSPYQGEGTDTQYF. The rearrangement uses TRBV18 and TRBJ2-3; the D is unclear. The germline V and J ends were trimmed by 2 bases and 1 base, with 13 bases remaining between them. In germline, CDR1 is KGHSH, CDR2 LQKENI. The CDR3 sequence is 16 residues long.

This clone occurred a few times. The chain recombines TRBV29-1 with TRBJ2-3; 9 nucleotides align to TRBD1. The CDR3 extends over 13 amino acids. The junction had 3 bases not matched to a gene; V was cut back by 3 bases and J by 5 bases. From germline, CDR1 is SQVTM and CDR2 ANQGSEA. The CDR3 sequence is CSVEDRGRDTQYF. Here the CDR3 DNA reads TGCAGCGTTGAGGACAGGGGCAGAGATACGCAGTATTTT.

The chain is built from TRBV5-8 and TRBJ1-1, with D maybe TRBD1 (5 bases). V was shortened by 7 bases and J by 5 bases, with 15 bases between the two germline ends. Looked up from germline, CDR1 is SGHTS and CDR2 is YDEGEE. The CDR3 is 13 amino acids. In DNA, the CDR3 is TGTGCCAGCCGGAATCCAGGGTCTACTGAAGCTTTCTTT. Its protein is CASRNPGSTEAFF. Complete variable domain (other parts from reference TRBV5-8 and TRBJ1-1): EAGVTQSPTHLIKTRGQQATLRCSPISGHTSVYWYQQALGLGLQFLLWYDEGEERNRGNFPPRFSGRQFPNYSSELNVNALELEDSALYLCASRNPGSTEAFFGQGTRLTVV.

The CDR3 nucleotides read TGTGCCAGTAGTCCAGGAAGGGGCGGGAAAAACTCTGGGGCCAACGTCCTGACTTTC. Its translation is CASSPGRGGKNSGANVLTF. The chain links TRBV19 to TRBJ2-6, with TRBD2 as a possible D gene (6 bases). V was clipped by 5 bases and J by 0 bases, with 20 bases between them. CDR1 and CDR2 (germline): LNHDA, SQIVND (reference sequence). CDR3 length equals 19 residues.

This clone was counted between two and nine times. The V and J genes are TRBV3-1 (or the pseudogene TRBV3-2) and TRBJ1-1; possibly TRBD1 for D (5 bases). Germline V gene lookup returns CDR1 LGHDT and CDR2 YNNKEL (reference sequence). Trimming took 1 base from V and 1 from J, leaving 7 bases between them. The length of the CDR3 is 14 residues. The DNA for the CDR3 is TGTGCCAGCAGCCAAGGACAGCCGAACACTGAAGCTTTCTTT. It translates to CASSQGQPNTEAFF.

This chain connects TRBV30 to TRBJ1-2, with TRBD1 matching over 8 bases. Unmatched junction bases numbered 6, after V lost 0 bases and J lost 0 bases. CDR1 and CDR2 (germline): GTSNPN, SVGIG (reference sequence). This CDR3 has 16 amino acids. CDR3 in amino acids: CAWSVDRGISNYGYTF. The CDR3, as DNA: TGTGCCTGGAGTGTCGACAGGGGAATATCTAACTATGGCTACACCTTC. Together with reference TRBV30 and TRBJ1-2, the CDR3 gives the full variable domain: SQTIHQWPATLVQPVGSPLSLECTVEGTSNPNLYWYRQAAGRGLQLLFYSVGIGQISSEVPQNLSASRPQDRQFILSSKKLLLSDSGFYLCAWSVDRGISNYGYTFGSGTRLTVV.

The genes are TRBV6-6 and TRBJ2-2; 9 positions agree with TRBD1. With V trimmed by 4 bases and J by 6 bases, 6 bases remained unmatched. The CDR3 contains 15 residues. Per the germline V gene, CDR1 is MNHNY and CDR2 is SVGAGI (reference sequence). The CDR3 region is CASSSRDRDPGELFF. DNA for the CDR3: TGTGCCAGCAGTTCCCGGGACAGGGACCCCGGGGAGCTGTTTTTT.

The rearrangement joins TRBV19 to TRBJ1-4; a weak D match, TRBD1 (5 bases). Germline V gene lookup returns CDR1 LNHDA and CDR2 SQIVND (reference sequence). This CDR3 is built from 13 residues. Deletions cut 5 bases from V and 8 bases from J, with 12 bases between. The CDR3 is CASSQGVNEKLFF. CDR3 sequence (DNA): TGTGCCAGTAGTCAAGGGGTCAACGAAAAACTGTTTTTT.

This chain connects TRBV27 to TRBJ1-1; D is ambiguous. V lost 3 bases and J lost 8, with 13 bases in between. This CDR3 has 13 residues. Germline V CDR1 and CDR2: MNHEY, SMNVEV (reference sequence). CDR3 in DNA: TGTGCCAGCAGTTTCGCGGCTGCGGGGGAAGCTTTCTTT. Its translation is CASSFAAAGEAFF.

The rearrangement uses TRBV12-5 and TRBJ1-1; D remains unclear. Germline CDR1 is LGHNT and CDR2 is FRNRAP. CDR3 length equals 14 residues. The V and J ends lost 0 bases and 2 bases respectively, with 7 bases between them. Here the CDR3 DNA reads TGTGCTAGTGGTTTGGTATCGTCCAACACTGAAGCTTTCTTT. The encoded protein is CASGLVSSNTEAFF.

CDR3 sequence (DNA): TGTGCCAGCAGTTTCGCGGGGCAAAAGATTGGCGAGCAGTACTTC. Amino acid sequence: CASSFAGQKIGEQYF. The chain joins TRBV6-6 to TRBJ2-7, with a weak D call TRBD2 (6 bases). V was shortened by 4 bases and J by 6 bases, with 19 bases between the two germline ends. Germline loops: CDR1 MNHNY, CDR2 SVGAGI (reference sequence). The CDR3 consists of 15 residues.

The J gene is TRBJ1-2, the V gene TRBV6-5, with unresolved D. Germline CDR1 is MNHEY and CDR2 is SVGAGI. CDR3 length equals 14 residues. V lost 6 bases to trimming and J lost 7 bases, with 18 bases between them. In nucleotides, the CDR3 is TGTGCCAGCAGAGTCCGGGGAGAGGGTACTGGCTACACCTTC. This encodes CASRVRGEGTGYTF.